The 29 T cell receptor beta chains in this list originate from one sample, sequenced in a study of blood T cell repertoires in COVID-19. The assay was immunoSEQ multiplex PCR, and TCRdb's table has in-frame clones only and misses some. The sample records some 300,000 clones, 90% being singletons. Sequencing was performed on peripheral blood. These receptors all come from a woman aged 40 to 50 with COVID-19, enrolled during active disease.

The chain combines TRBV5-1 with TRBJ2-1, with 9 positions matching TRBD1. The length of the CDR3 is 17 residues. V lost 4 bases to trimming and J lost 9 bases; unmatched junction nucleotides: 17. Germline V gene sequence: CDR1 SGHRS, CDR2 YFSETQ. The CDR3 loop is CASSLHRLQGASGEQFF. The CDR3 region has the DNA TGCGCCAGCAGCCTGCACAGATTACAGGGGGCGTCGGGTGAGCAGTTCTTC.

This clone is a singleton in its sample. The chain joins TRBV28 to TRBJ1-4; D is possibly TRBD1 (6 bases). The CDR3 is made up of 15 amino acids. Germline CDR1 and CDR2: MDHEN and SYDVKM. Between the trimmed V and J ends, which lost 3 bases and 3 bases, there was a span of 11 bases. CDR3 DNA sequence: TGTGCCAGCAGTTTCGCAGGGGAAGCTAATGAAAAACTGTTTTTT. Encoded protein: CASSFAGEANEKLFF. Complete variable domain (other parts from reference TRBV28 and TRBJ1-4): DVKVTQSSRYLVKRTGEKVFLECVQDMDHENMFWYRQDPGLGLRLIYFSYDVKMKEKGDIPEGYSVSREKKERFSLILESASTNQTSMYLCASSFAGEANEKLFFGSGTQLSVL.

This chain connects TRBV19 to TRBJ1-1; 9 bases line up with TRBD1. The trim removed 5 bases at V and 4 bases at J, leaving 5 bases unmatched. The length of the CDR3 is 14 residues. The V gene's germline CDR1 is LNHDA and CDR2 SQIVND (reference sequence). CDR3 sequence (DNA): TGTGCCAGTAGTCGGACAGGGGAGAGCACTGAAGCTTTCTTT. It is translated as CASSRTGESTEAFF.

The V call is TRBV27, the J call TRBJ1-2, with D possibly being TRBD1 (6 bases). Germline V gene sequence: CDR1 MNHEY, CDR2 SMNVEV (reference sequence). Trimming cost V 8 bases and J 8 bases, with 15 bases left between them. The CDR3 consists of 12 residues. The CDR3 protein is CASGRGGHGYTF. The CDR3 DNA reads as TGTGCCAGCGGGAGGGGGGGGCACGGCTACACCTTC.

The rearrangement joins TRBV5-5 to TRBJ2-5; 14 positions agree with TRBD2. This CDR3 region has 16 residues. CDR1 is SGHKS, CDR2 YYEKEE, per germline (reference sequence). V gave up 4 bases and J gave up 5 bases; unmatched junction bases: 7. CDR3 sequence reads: CASSPGTSGSGETQYF. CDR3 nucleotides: TGTGCCAGCAGCCCCGGGACTAGCGGGAGCGGGGAGACCCAGTACTTC.

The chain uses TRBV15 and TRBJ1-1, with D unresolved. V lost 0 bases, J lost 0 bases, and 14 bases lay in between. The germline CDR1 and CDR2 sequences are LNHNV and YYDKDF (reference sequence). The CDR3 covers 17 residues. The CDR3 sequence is CATSRDPFRSLNTEAFF. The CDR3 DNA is TGTGCCACCAGCAGAGATCCATTTAGATCCCTGAACACTGAAGCTTTCTTT. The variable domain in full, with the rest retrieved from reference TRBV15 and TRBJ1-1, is DAMVIQNPRYQVTQFGKPVTLSCSQTLNHNVMYWYQQKSSQAPKLLFHYYDKDFNNEADTPDNFQSRRPNTSFCFLDIRSPGLGDTAMYLCATSRDPFRSLNTEAFFGQGTRLTVV.

The CDR3 here is CASSLASVSSYNEQFF. Here the CDR3 DNA reads TGTGCCAGCAGCTTAGCTAGCGTGAGCTCCTACAATGAGCAGTTCTTC. The rearrangement joins TRBV7-3 to TRBJ2-1; D may be TRBD2 (6 bases). The CDR3 covers 16 residues. V was cut by 2 bases and J by 0 bases, with 11 bases left in between. Looked up from germline, CDR1 is SGHTA and CDR2 is FQGTGA.

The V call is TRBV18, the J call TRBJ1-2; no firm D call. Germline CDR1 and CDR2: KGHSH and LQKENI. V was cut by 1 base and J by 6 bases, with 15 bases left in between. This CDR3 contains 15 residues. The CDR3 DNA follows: TGTGCCAGCTCACCACTTGTCGGGTTTCTTGATGGCTACACCTTC. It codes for CASSPLVGFLDGYTF. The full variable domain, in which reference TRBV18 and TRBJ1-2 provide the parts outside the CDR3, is NAGVMQNPRHLVRRRGQEARLRCSPMKGHSHVYWYRQLPEEGLKFMVYLQKENIIDESGMPKERFSAEFPKEGPSILRIQQVVRGDSAAYFCASSPLVGFLDGYTFGSGTRLTVV.

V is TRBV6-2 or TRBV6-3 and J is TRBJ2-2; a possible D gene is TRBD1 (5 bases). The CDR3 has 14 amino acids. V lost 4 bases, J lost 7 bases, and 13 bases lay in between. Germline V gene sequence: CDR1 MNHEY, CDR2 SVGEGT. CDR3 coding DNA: TGTGCCAGCAGTTCTGCAGGGTTCATCGGGGAGCTGTTTTTT. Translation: CASSSAGFIGELFF.

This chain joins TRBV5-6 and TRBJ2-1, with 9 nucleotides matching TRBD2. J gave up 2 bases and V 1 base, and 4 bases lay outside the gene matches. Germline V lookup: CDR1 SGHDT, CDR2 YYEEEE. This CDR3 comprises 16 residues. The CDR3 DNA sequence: TGTGCCAGCAGCTTGATGTCTAGCGGGGCCTACAATGAGCAGTTCTTC. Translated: CASSLMSSGAYNEQFF.

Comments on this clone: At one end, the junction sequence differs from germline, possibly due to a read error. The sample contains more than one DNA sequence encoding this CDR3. The CDR3 region is CASSQDYRASNYGYTF. The CDR3 region has the DNA TGTGCCAGCAGCCAAGACTACAGGGCCTCTAACTACGGCTACACCTTC. V is TRBV3-1 (or the pseudogene TRBV3-2) and J is TRBJ1-2, with a weak D call TRBD1 (6 bases). The germline CDR1 and CDR2 sequences are LGHDT and YNNKEL (reference sequence). The CDR3 is 16 residues long.

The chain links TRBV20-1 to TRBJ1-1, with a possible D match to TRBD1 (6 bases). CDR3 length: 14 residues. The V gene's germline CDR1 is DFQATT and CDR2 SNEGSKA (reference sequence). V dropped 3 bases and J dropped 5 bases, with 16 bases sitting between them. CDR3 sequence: CSASRAGARTEAFF. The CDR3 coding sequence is TGCAGTGCTAGTCGCGCAGGGGCGCGGACTGAAGCTTTCTTT.

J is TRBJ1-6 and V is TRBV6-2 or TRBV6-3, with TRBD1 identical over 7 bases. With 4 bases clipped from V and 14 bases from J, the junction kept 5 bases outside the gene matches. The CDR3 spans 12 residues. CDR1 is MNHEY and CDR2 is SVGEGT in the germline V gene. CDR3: CASSSAGGSLHF. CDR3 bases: TGTGCCAGCAGTTCTGCAGGGGGATCCCTCCACTTT.

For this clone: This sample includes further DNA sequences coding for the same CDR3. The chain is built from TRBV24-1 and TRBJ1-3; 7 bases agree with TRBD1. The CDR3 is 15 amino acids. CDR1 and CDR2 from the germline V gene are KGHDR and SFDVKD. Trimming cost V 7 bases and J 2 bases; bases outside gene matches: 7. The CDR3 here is CATSDSRGPGNTIYF. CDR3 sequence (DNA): TGTGCCACCAGCGACTCTAGGGGGCCTGGAAACACCATATATTTT.

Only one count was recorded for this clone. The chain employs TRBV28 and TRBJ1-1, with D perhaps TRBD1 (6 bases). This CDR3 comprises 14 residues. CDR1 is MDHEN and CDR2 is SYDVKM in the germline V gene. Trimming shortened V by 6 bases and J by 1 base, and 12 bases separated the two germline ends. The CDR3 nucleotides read TGTGCCAGCAGCCGCAGGGGCCCGAACACTGAAGCTTTCTTT. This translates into CASSRRGPNTEAFF.

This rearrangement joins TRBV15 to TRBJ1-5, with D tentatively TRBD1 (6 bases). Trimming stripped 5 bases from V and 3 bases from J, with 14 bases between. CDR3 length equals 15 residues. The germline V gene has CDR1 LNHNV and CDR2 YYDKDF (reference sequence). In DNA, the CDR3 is TGTGCCACCAGCCCCCGACAGGCATACAATCAGCCCCAGCATTTT. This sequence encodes CATSPRQAYNQPQHF. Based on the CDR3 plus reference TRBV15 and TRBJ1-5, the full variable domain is DAMVIQNPRYQVTQFGKPVTLSCSQTLNHNVMYWYQQKSSQAPKLLFHYYDKDFNNEADTPDNFQSRRPNTSFCFLDIRSPGLGDTAMYLCATSPRQAYNQPQHFGDGTRLSIL.

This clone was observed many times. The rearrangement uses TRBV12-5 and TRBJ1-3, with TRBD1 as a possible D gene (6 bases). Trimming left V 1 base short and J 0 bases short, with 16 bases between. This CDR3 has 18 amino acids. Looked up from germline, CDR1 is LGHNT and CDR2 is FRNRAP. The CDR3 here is CASGLGSRGRGSGNTIYF. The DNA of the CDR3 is TGTGCTAGTGGTTTGGGATCTAGGGGCAGGGGCTCTGGAAACACCATATATTTT.

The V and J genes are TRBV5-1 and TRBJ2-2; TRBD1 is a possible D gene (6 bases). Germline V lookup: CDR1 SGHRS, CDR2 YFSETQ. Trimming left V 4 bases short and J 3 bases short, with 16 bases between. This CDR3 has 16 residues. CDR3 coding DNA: TGCGCCAGCAGCCTTATACAGGGACCGTACACCGGGGAGCTGTTTTTT. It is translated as CASSLIQGPYTGELFF.

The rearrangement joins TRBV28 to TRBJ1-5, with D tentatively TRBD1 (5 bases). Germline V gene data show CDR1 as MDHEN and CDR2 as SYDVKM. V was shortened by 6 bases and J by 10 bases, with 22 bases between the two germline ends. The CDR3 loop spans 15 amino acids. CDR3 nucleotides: TGTGCCAGCAGCCTGGGGCAGGGAGGCCGGGGCCCCCAGCATTTT. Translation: CASSLGQGGRGPQHF.

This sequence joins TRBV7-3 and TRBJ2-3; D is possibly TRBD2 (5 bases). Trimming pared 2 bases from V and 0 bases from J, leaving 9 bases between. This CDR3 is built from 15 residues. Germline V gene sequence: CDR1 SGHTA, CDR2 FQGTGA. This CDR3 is CASSLYGGSTDTQYF. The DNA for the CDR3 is TGTGCCAGCAGCTTATATGGCGGGAGCACAGATACGCAGTATTTT.

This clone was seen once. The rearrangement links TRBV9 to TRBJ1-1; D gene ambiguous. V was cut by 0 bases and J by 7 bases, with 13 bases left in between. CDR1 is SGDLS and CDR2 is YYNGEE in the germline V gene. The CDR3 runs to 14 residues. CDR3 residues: CASSVVGDSGEAFF. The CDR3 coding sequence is TGTGCCAGCAGCGTAGTTGGAGATTCGGGTGAAGCTTTCTTT.

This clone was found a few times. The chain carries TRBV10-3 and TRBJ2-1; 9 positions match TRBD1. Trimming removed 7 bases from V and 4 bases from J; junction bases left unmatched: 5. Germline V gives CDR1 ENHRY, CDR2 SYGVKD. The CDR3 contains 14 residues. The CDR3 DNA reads TGTGCCATCACCGGGACAGGGCCTTACAATGAGCAGTTCTTC. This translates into CAITGTGPYNEQFF.

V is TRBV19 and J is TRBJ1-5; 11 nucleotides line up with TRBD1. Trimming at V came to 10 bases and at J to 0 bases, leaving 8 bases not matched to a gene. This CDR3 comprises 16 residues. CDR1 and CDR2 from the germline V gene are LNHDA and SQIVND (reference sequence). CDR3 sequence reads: CATSDRGHRSNQPQHF. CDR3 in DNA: TGTGCCACCTCGGACAGGGGGCACCGTAGCAATCAGCCCCAGCATTTT.

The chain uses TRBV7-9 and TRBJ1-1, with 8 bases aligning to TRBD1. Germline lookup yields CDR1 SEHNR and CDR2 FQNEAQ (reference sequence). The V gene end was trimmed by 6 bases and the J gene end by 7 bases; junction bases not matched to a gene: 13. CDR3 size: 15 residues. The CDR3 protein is CASSLRQGRFGEAFF. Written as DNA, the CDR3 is TGTGCCAGCAGTCTACGACAGGGGCGATTTGGTGAAGCTTTCTTT. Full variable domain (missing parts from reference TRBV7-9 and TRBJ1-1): DTGVSQNPRHKITKRGQNVTFRCDPISEHNRLYWYRQTLGQGPEFLTYFQNEAQLEKSRLLSDRFSAERPKGSFSTLEIQRTEQGDSAMYLCASSLRQGRFGEAFFGQGTRLTVV.

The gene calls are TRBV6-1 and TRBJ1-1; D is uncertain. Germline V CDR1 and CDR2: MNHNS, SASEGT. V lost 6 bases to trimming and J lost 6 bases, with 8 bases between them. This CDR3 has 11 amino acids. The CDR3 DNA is TGTGCCAGCAGAAATGGCCCTGAAGCTTTCTTT. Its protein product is CASRNGPEAFF.

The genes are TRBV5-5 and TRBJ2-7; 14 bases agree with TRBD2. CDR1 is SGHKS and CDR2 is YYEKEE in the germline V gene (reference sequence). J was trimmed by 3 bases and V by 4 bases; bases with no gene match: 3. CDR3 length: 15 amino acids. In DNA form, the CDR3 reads TGTGCCAGCAGCCCGGGACTAGCGGGAGTCTACGAGCAGTACTTC. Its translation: CASSPGLAGVYEQYF.

CDR3 DNA: TGTGCCAGCAGCCGGGGACAGGCAAACTATGGCTACACCTTC. Protein sequence: CASSRGQANYGYTF. The V call is TRBV2, the J call TRBJ1-2, with 8 positions matching TRBD1. V shed 6 bases, J shed 2 bases, and the junction held 5 bases outside the gene matches. The CDR3 sequence is 14 residues long. Germline V gene sequence: CDR1 SNHLY, CDR2 FYNNEI.

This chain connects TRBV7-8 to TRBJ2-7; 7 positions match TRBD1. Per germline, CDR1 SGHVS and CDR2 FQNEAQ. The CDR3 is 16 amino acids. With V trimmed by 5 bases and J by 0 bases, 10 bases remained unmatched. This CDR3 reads CASSPTRDRFSYEQYF. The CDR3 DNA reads TGTGCCAGCAGCCCAACCCGGGACAGATTCTCCTACGAGCAGTACTTC.

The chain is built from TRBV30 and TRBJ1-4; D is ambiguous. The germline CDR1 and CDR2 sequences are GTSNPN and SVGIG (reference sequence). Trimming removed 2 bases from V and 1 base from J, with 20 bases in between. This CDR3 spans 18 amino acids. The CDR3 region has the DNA TGTGCCTGGAGTCATACGGGTGTCGGAGGCCGAACTAATGAAAAACTGTTTTTT. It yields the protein CAWSHTGVGGRTNEKLFF.